One TCR beta chain is described in this entry. In Cohort 3, a recovered donor had either two negative PCRs, clearance, or symptom resolution. This entry belongs to a study of blood T cell repertoires in COVID-19. Some clones are missing from TCRdb's copy, which holds only in-frame ones; the method was immunoSEQ multiplex PCR. The profile covers about 340,000 clones, with 92% appearing a single time and about 18% taken by the ten largest. Deletions cut 8 bases from V and 1 base from J, with 10 bases between. This CDR3 is built from 12 residues. Germline V gene lookup returns CDR1 SGHRS and CDR2 YFSETQ.

The sequence derives from a woman aged 30 to 39 who had recovered from COVID-19. Material: PBMCs or T cells enriched from blood (not recorded which). The chain recombines TRBV5-1 with TRBJ2-7; a weak D match, TRBD1 (6 bases). CDR3 region: CASRQESYEQYF. CDR3 coding DNA: TGCGCCAGTCGACAGGAGTCCTACGAGCAGTACTTC.